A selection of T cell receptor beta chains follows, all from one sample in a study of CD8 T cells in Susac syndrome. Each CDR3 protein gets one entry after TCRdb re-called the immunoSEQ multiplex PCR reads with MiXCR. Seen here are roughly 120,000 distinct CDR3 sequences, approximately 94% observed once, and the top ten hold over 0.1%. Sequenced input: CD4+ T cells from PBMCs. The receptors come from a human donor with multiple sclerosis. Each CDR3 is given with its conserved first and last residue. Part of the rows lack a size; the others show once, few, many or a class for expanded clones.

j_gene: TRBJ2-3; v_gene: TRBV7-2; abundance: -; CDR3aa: CASSLDREVRYF
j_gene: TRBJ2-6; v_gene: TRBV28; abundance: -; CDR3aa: CASSLNWDVLTF
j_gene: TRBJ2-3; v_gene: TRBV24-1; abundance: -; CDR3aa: CATSDPGLAGGTDTQYF
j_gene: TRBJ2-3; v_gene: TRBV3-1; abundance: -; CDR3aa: CASSAPGTGTDTQYF
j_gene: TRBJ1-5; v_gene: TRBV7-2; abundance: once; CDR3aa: CASSRQLSNQPQHF
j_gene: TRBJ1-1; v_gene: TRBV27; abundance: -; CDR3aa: CASTRTGEDTEAFF
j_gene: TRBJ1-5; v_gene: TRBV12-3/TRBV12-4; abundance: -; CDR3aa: CASSPAGQVNQPQHF
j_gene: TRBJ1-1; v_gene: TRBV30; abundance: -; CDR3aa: CASTGTGISEAFF
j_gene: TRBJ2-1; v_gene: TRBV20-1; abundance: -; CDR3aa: CSATQSGRAYNEQFF
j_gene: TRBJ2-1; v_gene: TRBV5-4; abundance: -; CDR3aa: CASSEGAPNMNEQFF
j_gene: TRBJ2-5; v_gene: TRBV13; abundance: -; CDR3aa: CASSHDGAGGLRETQYF
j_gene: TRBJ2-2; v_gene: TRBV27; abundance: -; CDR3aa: CASSFTGGYTGELFF
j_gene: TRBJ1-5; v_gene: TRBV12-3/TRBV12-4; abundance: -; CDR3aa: CASSFLGIHPGGNQPQHF
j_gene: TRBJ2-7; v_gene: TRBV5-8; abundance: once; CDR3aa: CASSLRGREQYF
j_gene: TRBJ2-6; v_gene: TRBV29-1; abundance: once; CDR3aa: CSVSVTGANVLTF
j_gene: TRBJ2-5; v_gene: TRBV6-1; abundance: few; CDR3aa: CASSPMIAHQETQYF
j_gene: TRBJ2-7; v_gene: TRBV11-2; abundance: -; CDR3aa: CASSSWDTPYEQYF
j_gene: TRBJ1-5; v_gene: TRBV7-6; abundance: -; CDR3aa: CASSSTIGGPPGQPQHF
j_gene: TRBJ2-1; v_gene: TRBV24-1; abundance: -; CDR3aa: CATGSRGYPFNEQFF
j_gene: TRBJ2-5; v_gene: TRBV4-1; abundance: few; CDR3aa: CASSRINLAGETQYF
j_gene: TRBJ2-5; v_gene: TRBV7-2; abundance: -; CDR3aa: CASSLVRLGQYF
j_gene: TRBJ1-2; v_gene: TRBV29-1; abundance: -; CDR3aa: CSVEGWDRGGYTF
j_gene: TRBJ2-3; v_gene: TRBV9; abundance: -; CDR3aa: CASSAGPLTDTQYF
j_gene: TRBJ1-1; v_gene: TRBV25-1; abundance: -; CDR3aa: CASTGQGTTEAFF
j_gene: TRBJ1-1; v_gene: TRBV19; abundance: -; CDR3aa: CASSIDLRVWNTEAFF
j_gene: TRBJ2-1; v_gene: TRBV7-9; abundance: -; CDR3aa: CASSLRQGYEQFF
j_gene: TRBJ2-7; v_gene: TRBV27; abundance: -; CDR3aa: CASSLGGSLPLEQYF
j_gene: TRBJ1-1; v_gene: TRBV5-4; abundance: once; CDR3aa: CASSSGQFLTEAFF
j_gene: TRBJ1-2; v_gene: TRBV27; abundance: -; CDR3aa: CASSLIGTVYGYTF
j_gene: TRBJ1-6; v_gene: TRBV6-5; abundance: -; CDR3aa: CASRDGNSPLHF
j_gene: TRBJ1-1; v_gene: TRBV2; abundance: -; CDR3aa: CASNHRTPGAEAFF
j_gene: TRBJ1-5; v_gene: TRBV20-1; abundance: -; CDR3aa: CSATPGGSSNQPQHF
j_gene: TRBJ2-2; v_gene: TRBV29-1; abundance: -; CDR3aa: CSVDSTGELFF
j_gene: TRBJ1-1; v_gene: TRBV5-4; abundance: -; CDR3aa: CASSHRRGTTEAFF
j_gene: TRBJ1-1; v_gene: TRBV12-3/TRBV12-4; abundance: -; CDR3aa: CASSLAQGVAEAFF
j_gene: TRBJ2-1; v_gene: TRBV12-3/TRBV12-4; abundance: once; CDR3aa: CASSSAGAEFF
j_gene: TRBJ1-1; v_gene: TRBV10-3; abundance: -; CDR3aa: CAISPAEGKNTEAFF
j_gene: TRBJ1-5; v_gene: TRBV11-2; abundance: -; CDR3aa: CASSQEHSNQPQHF
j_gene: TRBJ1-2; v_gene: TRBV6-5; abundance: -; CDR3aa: CASSYEGQGALGYTF
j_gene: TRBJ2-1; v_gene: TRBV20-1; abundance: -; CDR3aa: CSAAGGRSNEQFF
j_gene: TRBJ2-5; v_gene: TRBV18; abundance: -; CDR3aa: CASSPRQSERETQYF
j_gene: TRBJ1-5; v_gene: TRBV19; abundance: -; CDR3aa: CASSTDQPQHF
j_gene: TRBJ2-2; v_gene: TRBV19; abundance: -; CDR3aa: CASRSGGSTGELFF
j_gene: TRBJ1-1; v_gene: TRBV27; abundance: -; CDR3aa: CASSLQGWNTEAFF
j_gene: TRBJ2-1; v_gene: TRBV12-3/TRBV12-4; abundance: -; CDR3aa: CASRRSSYNEQFF
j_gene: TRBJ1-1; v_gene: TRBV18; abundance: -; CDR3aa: CASSPLRNVPTEAFF
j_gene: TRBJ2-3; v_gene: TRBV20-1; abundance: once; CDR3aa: CSASYSTDTQYF
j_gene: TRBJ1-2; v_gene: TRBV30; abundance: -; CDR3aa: CAWSIDRAGTGGYTF
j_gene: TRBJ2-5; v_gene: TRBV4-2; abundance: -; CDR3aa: CASSQEAGGEETQYF
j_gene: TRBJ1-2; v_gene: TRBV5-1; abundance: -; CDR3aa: CASSLGDRDGYTF
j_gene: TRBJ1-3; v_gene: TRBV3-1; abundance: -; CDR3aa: CASSQYPQGSSGNTIYF
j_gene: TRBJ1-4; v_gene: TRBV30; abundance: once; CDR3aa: CAWNSYNEKLFF
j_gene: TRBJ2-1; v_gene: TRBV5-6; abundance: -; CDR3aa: CASSWLAGGFNEQFF
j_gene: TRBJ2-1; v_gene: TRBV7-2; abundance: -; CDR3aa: CASSLKYRDNEQFF
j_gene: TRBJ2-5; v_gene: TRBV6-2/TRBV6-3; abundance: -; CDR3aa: CASSYSGTGGETQYF
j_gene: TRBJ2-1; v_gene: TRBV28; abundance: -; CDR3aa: CASSLSRGYNEQFF
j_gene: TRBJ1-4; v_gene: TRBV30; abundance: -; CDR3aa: CAWSPHPTEKLFF
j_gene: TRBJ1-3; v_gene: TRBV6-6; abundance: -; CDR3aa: CASSPSGNTIYF
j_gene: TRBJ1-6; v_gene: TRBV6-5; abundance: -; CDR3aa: CASSYERDSNSPLHF